These T cell receptor beta chains were read from a single sample in a study of OX40 agonist ivuxolimab in advanced cancers. Libraries were prepared by immunoSEQ multiplex PCR; TCRdb keeps only in-frame clonotypes and omits some of them. This repertoire shows 60,000 or so clones, roughly 84% found once; its top ten account for 4.7%. Sequencing used CD4+ or CD8+ T cells sorted from blood, obtained in a trial of the OX40 agonist ivuxolimab. These receptors all stem from an adult with an advanced solid tumor such as melanoma, head and neck, liver or kidney cancer. Both conserved end residues are part of each CDR3. The D gene is left open where the match is weak. Only part of the rows carry a size: once, few, many, or a class if the clone is expanded.

d_call: .
clone_size: .
v_call: TRBV12-5
j_call: TRBJ2-1
cdr3_aa: CASGSNPAGRDNEQFF
cdr3_nt: TGTGCTAGTGGTTCCAATCCCGCCGGCCGGGACAATGAGCAGTTCTTC

d_call: .
clone_size: .
v_call: TRBV30
j_call: TRBJ1-1
cdr3_aa: CAWGPGYPEAFF
cdr3_nt: TGTGCCTGGGGGCCAGGGTACCCTGAAGCTTTCTTT

d_call: TRBD2
clone_size: .
v_call: TRBV6-4
j_call: TRBJ2-1
cdr3_aa: CASSDIGTSGNEQFF
cdr3_nt: TGTGCCAGCAGTGATATTGGGACTAGCGGGAATGAGCAGTTCTTC

d_call: TRBD1
clone_size: .
v_call: TRBV19
j_call: TRBJ1-4
cdr3_aa: CASGTGVLYTGLDHEKLFF
cdr3_nt: TGTGCCAGCGGGACAGGGGTGCTCTACACAGGATTGGACCATGAAAAACTGTTTTTT

d_call: .
clone_size: .
v_call: TRBV19
j_call: TRBJ2-7
cdr3_aa: CASSTGVREQYF
cdr3_nt: TGTGCCAGTAGTACAGGGGTCCGCGAGCAGTACTTC

d_call: .
clone_size: .
v_call: TRBV2
j_call: TRBJ1-2
cdr3_aa: CASALSYGYTF
cdr3_nt: TGTGCCAGCGCCCTTAGCTATGGCTACACCTTC

d_call: .
clone_size: once
v_call: TRBV6-1
j_call: TRBJ2-6
cdr3_aa: CASNDPGEHSGANVLTF
cdr3_nt: TGTGCCAGCAATGACCCGGGGGAACACTCTGGGGCCAACGTCCTGACTTTC

d_call: TRBD2
clone_size: .
v_call: TRBV19
j_call: TRBJ2-7
cdr3_aa: CASSILLGRADEQYF
cdr3_nt: TGTGCCAGTAGTATACTCCTCGGGAGGGCCGACGAGCAGTACTTC

d_call: .
clone_size: .
v_call: TRBV7-8
j_call: TRBJ1-2
cdr3_aa: CASSPSRSPGDGYTF
cdr3_nt: TGTGCCAGCAGCCCCAGCAGGTCCCCAGGGGATGGCTACACCTTC

d_call: .
clone_size: .
v_call: TRBV30
j_call: TRBJ2-5
cdr3_aa: CAWSVWDLKTQYF
cdr3_nt: TGTGCCTGGAGTGTCTGGGACTTGAAGACCCAGTACTTC

d_call: TRBD2
clone_size: .
v_call: TRBV7-9
j_call: TRBJ2-7
cdr3_aa: CASSLDAGGSGEQYF
cdr3_nt: TGTGCCAGCAGCTTAGACGCGGGAGGTTCAGGCGAGCAGTACTTC

d_call: TRBD2
clone_size: .
v_call: TRBV7-9
j_call: TRBJ2-3
cdr3_aa: CASSLGLAGGDTQYF
cdr3_nt: TGTGCCAGCAGCTTAGGACTAGCGGGAGGGGATACGCAGTATTTT

d_call: .
clone_size: once
v_call: TRBV28
j_call: TRBJ1-5
cdr3_aa: CASRAPAGQPQHF
cdr3_nt: TGTGCCAGCAGGGCCCCAGCGGGTCAGCCCCAGCATTTT

d_call: .
clone_size: .
v_call: TRBV7-9
j_call: TRBJ2-7
cdr3_aa: CASSLAGRLSEQYF
cdr3_nt: TGTGCCAGCAGCTTGGCGGGCAGGCTCTCGGAGCAGTACTTC

d_call: .
clone_size: once
v_call: TRBV5-1
j_call: TRBJ2-7
cdr3_aa: CASSLGYGSYEQYF
cdr3_nt: TGCGCCAGCAGCTTGGGTTACGGATCCTACGAGCAGTACTTC

d_call: .
clone_size: few
v_call: TRBV7-9
j_call: TRBJ2-7
cdr3_aa: CASSPQGPSYEQYF
cdr3_nt: TGTGCCAGCAGCCCCCAGGGGCCGTCCTACGAGCAGTACTTC

d_call: .
clone_size: .
v_call: TRBV6-5
j_call: TRBJ2-2
cdr3_aa: CASRGAVTNTGELFF
cdr3_nt: TGTGCCAGCAGGGGCGCAGTGACAAACACCGGGGAGCTGTTTTTT

d_call: TRBD1
clone_size: .
v_call: TRBV15
j_call: TRBJ2-2
cdr3_aa: CATSPSGGWTGELFF
cdr3_nt: TGTGCCACCAGCCCCTCAGGGGGCTGGACCGGGGAGCTGTTTTTT

d_call: .
clone_size: .
v_call: TRBV7-3
j_call: TRBJ2-6
cdr3_aa: CASSLGAGANVLTF
cdr3_nt: TGTGCCAGCAGCTTAGGGGCTGGGGCCAACGTCCTGACTTTC

d_call: .
clone_size: once
v_call: TRBV5-6
j_call: TRBJ2-3
cdr3_aa: CASSTPADTQYF
cdr3_nt: TGTGCCAGCAGCACACCCGCAGATACGCAGTATTTT

d_call: .
clone_size: once
v_call: TRBV28
j_call: TRBJ1-6
cdr3_aa: CASSNQGFRGNSPLHF
cdr3_nt: TGTGCCAGCAGTAACCAGGGGTTCCGGGGCAATTCACCCCTCCACTTT

d_call: TRBD2
clone_size: .
v_call: TRBV19
j_call: TRBJ2-3
cdr3_aa: CASSILAGGTDTQYF
cdr3_nt: TGTGCCAGTAGTATACTAGCGGGAGGGACAGATACGCAGTATTTT

d_call: TRBD2
clone_size: .
v_call: TRBV28
j_call: TRBJ2-1
cdr3_aa: CASSSPGTRLYFLQFF
cdr3_nt: TGTGCCAGCAGTTCCCCCGGGACTAGGTTGTATTTTTTGCAGTTCTTC

d_call: TRBD1
clone_size: .
v_call: TRBV30
j_call: TRBJ2-3
cdr3_aa: CAWSPGQGWILGKAWEADTQYF
cdr3_nt: TGTGCCTGGAGTCCGGGACAGGGATGGATTTTAGGCAAGGCTTGGGAGGCAGATACGCAGTATTTT

d_call: .
clone_size: .
v_call: TRBV4-1
j_call: TRBJ1-4
cdr3_aa: CASSLMEGTRDEKLFF
cdr3_nt: TGCGCCAGCAGCCTCATGGAGGGGACTCGAGATGAAAAACTGTTTTTT

d_call: .
clone_size: .
v_call: TRBV4-1
j_call: TRBJ1-6
cdr3_aa: CASSEAVLYNSPLHF
cdr3_nt: TGCGCCAGCAGCGAAGCAGTGCTCTATAATTCACCCCTCCACTTT